Below are 13 T cell receptor beta chains sequenced from a single sample in a study of blood T cell repertoires in COVID-19. Repertoires were generated with immunoSEQ multiplex PCR, while TCRdb's copy carries only in-frame clones and drops some. The repertoire consists of about 32,000 clones, with approximately 93% occurring once and the leading ten covering around 0.9%. The sample comprised peripheral blood. The receptor source for this set is a male donor with active COVID-19.

The genes are TRBV18 and TRBJ2-3; TRBD2 matches at 11 bases. Germline CDR1 and CDR2: KGHSH and LQKENI. The CDR3 runs 17 residues. Trimming removed 4 bases from V and 2 bases from J; junction bases left unmatched: 8. The CDR3 DNA follows: TGTGCCAGCTCACTAATTAGCGGGGGGGCCTCCACAGATACGCAGTATTTT. This encodes CASSLISGGASTDTQYF.

The rearrangement joins TRBV27 to TRBJ2-1; D perhaps matches TRBD1 (5 bases). Germline V lookup: CDR1 MNHEY, CDR2 SMNVEV (reference sequence). CDR3 length equals 13 residues. Trimming left V 2 bases short and J 4 bases short, with 6 bases between. CDR3 residues: CASSLNRYNEQFF. The CDR3 DNA reads as TGTGCCAGCAGTTTAAACAGGTACAATGAGCAGTTCTTC.

V is TRBV2 and J is TRBJ1-6; 9 bases map to TRBD1. CDR1 and CDR2 (germline): SNHLY, FYNNEI. V was clipped by 1 base and J by 9 bases; unmatched bases: 1. This CDR3 region has 14 residues. CDR3 region: CASSEGTGVSPLHF. The CDR3 DNA reads as TGTGCCAGCAGTGAAGGGACAGGGGTTTCACCCCTCCACTTT.

The chain joins TRBV6-5 to TRBJ1-4; possibly TRBD1 for D (6 bases). The CDR3 contains 14 residues. V lost 7 bases, J lost 6 bases, and 15 bases lay in between. Per germline, CDR1 MNHEY and CDR2 SVGAGI. The CDR3 DNA follows: TGTGCCAGCACTTGGACAGTCTTCGATGAAAAACTGTTTTTT. Translated, it gives CASTWTVFDEKLFF.

V gene TRBV7-2 combines with J gene TRBJ1-1; TRBD1 matches at 7 bases. The CDR3 length is 14 residues. J was trimmed by 4 bases and V by 5 bases; bases with no gene match: 7. The germline CDR1 and CDR2 sequences are SGHTA and FQGNSA. For the CDR3, the DNA is TGTGCCAGCAGCGTTAGGGGGCGCGGCACTGAAGCTTTCTTT. As protein: CASSVRGRGTEAFF.

This chain joins TRBV24-1 and TRBJ2-7; the match to TRBD1 covers 11 bases. Germline-derived CDR1 and CDR2 are KGHDR and SFDVKD. J gave up 5 bases and V 4 bases, and 6 bases lay outside the gene matches. This CDR3 comprises 15 residues. The CDR3 DNA reads as TGTGCCACCAGTGACCCCGGGACAGGGGGGAACGAGCAGTACTTC. Protein: CATSDPGTGGNEQYF.

J is TRBJ1-2 and V is TRBV5-1; 10 bases agree with TRBD1. The CDR3 is 14 residues long. CDR1 SGHRS and CDR2 YFSETQ come from the germline V gene. Trimming took 3 bases from V and 8 from J; bases not matched to a gene: 7. The CDR3 nucleotides are TGCGCCAGCAGCTGGAGACAGGGGGCACGAGGCTACACCTTC. This translates into CASSWRQGARGYTF.

As regards this clone: A read error may produce the germline difference seen at one junction end. The chain joins TRBV27 to TRBJ1-1; D remains ambiguous. The CDR3 runs 15 residues. Germline loops: CDR1 MNHEY, CDR2 SMNVEV (reference sequence). The CDR3 region has the DNA TGTGCCAGCAGTTTAGGCGCAGACTCGAACATTGAAGCTTTCTTT. Residues: CASSLGADSNIEAFF.

The rearrangement joins TRBV7-3 to TRBJ2-1, with a tentative D call TRBD1 (7 bases). Between the trimmed V and J ends, which lost 4 bases and 8 bases, there was a span of 12 bases. CDR1 and CDR2 (germline): SGHTA, FQGTGA. The CDR3 length is 13 residues. The CDR3 spells CASSSTGRHEQFF. The CDR3 nucleotides read TGTGCCAGCAGCTCGACAGGGAGGCATGAGCAGTTCTTC.

V gene TRBV4-1 combines with J gene TRBJ2-3; D remains ambiguous. Germline CDR1 MGHRA, CDR2 YSYEKL. The CDR3 has 17 residues. Trimming left V 2 bases short and J 1 base short, with 16 bases between. CDR3 loop: CASSQSRDSLGTDTQYF. CDR3 bases: TGCGCCAGCAGCCAATCGCGCGACTCCCTCGGCACAGATACGCAGTATTTT.

The chain is built from TRBV2 and TRBJ2-7; possibly TRBD2 for D (6 bases). The V and J ends lost 8 bases and 5 bases respectively, with 10 bases between them. The CDR3 totals 11 residues. Germline CDR1 reads SNHLY; CDR2 reads FYNNEI. As DNA, the CDR3 is TGTGCCAGCGGGGGGATCCACGAGCAGTACTTC. Its protein is CASGGIHEQYF.

The chain couples TRBV7-9 to TRBJ1-5; TRBD1 agrees at 9 bases. V lost 1 base, J lost 4 bases, and 2 bases stayed unmatched. This CDR3 has 15 amino acids. CDR1 and CDR2 (germline): SEHNR, FQNEAQ (reference sequence). CDR3 region: CASSLGGTGNQPQHF. The CDR3 region has the DNA TGTGCCAGCAGCTTAGGCGGGACAGGGAATCAGCCCCAGCATTTT.

Here the CDR3 DNA reads TGTGCCAGCAGGGGCAGCCAAGAGACCCAGTACTTC. Its protein product is CASRGSQETQYF. The J gene is TRBJ2-5, the V gene TRBV2; D uncertain. This CDR3 is 12 amino acids long. Trimming removed 6 bases from V and 1 base from J, with 6 bases in between. The V gene's germline CDR1 is SNHLY and CDR2 FYNNEI.